Below, 26 T cell receptor beta chains from the same sample are listed, as sequenced in a study of regulatory T cells in long-lasting Graves disease. With iRepertoire HTBI primers and Arm-PCR of CDR3 regions, TCR beta libraries were built. In TCRdb, the multiplex PCR reads were re-called with MiXCR into one record per CDR3 protein. This sample has approximately 470,000 distinct CDR3 sequences, with under 20% found just once. Time point meaning: newly diagnosed GD, antithyroid drugs for less than 3 months. From RNA extracted from PBMCs, the TCR library was made. Another study also made use of these data, one on T cells in Graves' hyperthyroidism and ophthalmopathy.

The material sequenced was peripheral blood mononuclear cells (PBMCs), taken at new diagnosis, from a patient treated with antithyroid drugs. All receptors come from a man aged 40-49 years with Graves disease.

The chain couples TRBV19 to TRBJ1-2; TRBD1 matches 7 bases. This CDR3 comprises 12 residues. Germline values: CDR1 LNHDA, CDR2 SQIVND (reference sequence). J gave up 8 bases and V 7 bases, and 7 bases lay outside the gene matches. The CDR3 loop reads CASTDRVDGYTF. In nucleotides, the CDR3 is TGTGCCAGTACTGACAGGGTTGACGGCTACACCTTC.

Worth noting for this clonotype: This may be a read error: a much more frequent sequence differs by one nucleotide. The chain couples TRBV11-3 to TRBJ1-2, with D uncertain. Trimming stripped 0 bases from V and 13 bases from J, with 15 bases between. Germline lookup yields CDR1 SGHNT and CDR2 YENEEA. This CDR3 contains 13 residues. The CDR3 DNA follows: TGTGCCAGCAGCTTAGATCCAATCACCGTGGGCACCTTC. Protein: CASSLDPITVGTF. The complete variable domain, with remaining parts taken from reference TRBV11-3 and TRBJ1-2, reads EAGVVQSPRYKIIEKKQPVAFWCNPISGHNTLYWYLQNLGQGPELLIRYENEEAVDDSQLPKDRFSAERLKGVDSTLKIQPAELGDSAVYLCASSLDPITVGTFGSGTRLTVV.

This clonotype was observed many times. The V call is TRBV7-6, the J call TRBJ2-3; a possible D gene is TRBD2 (6 bases). This CDR3 is built from 16 residues. Looked up from germline, CDR1 is SGHVS and CDR2 is FNYEAQ. Trimming shortened V by 1 base and J by 3 bases, and 14 bases separated the two germline ends. The DNA for the CDR3 is TGTGCCAGCAGCTTAGGCGTCGGGGGAGAAACAGATACGCAGTATTTT. Protein sequence: CASSLGVGGETDTQYF.

This clonotype occurred many times. The chain has TRBV30 and TRBJ1-6; D not certain. Germline CDR1 reads GTSNPN; CDR2 reads SVGIG (reference sequence). CDR3 size: 14 residues. V lost 0 bases, J lost 7 bases, and 10 bases lay in between. This CDR3 is CAWSVRTGNSPLHF. The CDR3 region has the DNA TGTGCCTGGAGTGTAAGGACGGGGAATTCACCCCTCCACTTT.

This clonotype appeared many times. One end of the junction varies from germline; a read error may be responsible. The J gene is TRBJ2-7, the V gene TRBV20-1; TRBD2 matches at 12 bases. The CDR3 runs to 15 residues. CDR1 is DFQATT and CDR2 is SNEGSKA in the germline V gene (reference sequence). CDR3 sequence (DNA): TGCAGTGCTAGAGTAGGGACTAGCGGGCTCTACGAGCAGTACTTT. This codes for CSARVGTSGLYEQYF.

This clonotype occurred many times. This rearrangement joins TRBV28 to TRBJ2-4; 8 bases align to TRBD1. CDR1 and CDR2 (germline): MDHEN, SYDVKM. This CDR3 is built from 17 residues. Trimming cost V 1 base and J 5 bases; bases outside gene matches: 10. CDR3 in amino acids: CASSLYPTGDGQNIQYF. The CDR3 nucleotides read TGTGCCAGCAGTTTATACCCGACAGGGGACGGCCAAAACATTCAGTACTTC. Full variable domain (missing parts from reference TRBV28 and TRBJ2-4): DVKVTQSSRYLVKRTGEKVFLECVQDMDHENMFWYRQDPGLGLRLIYFSYDVKMKEKGDIPEGYSVSREKKERFSLILESASTNQTSMYLCASSLYPTGDGQNIQYFGAGTRLSVL.

The chain recombines TRBV20-1 with TRBJ1-2; D is unresolved. The length of the CDR3 is 14 residues. The V end lost 0 bases, the J end lost 0 bases, and 8 bases lay between the germline ends. The V gene's germline CDR1 is DFQATT and CDR2 SNEGSKA (reference sequence). The CDR3 is CSARDPRTNYGYTF. The CDR3 nucleotides are TGCAGTGCTAGAGATCCGAGGACTAACTATGGCTACACCTTC.

This chain uses TRBV19 with TRBJ1-6; D unresolved. Germline V lookup: CDR1 LNHDA, CDR2 SQIVND (reference sequence). The CDR3 loop spans 13 amino acids. The V end lost 7 bases, the J end lost 7 bases, and 11 bases lay between the germline ends. CDR3 region: CASKEKLNSPLHF. The CDR3 DNA follows: TGTGCCAGTAAGGAGAAACTAAATTCACCCCTCCACTTT.

In its sample, this clonotype was seen many times. The gene calls are TRBV3-1 and TRBJ1-1; no clear D. Trimming shortened V by 8 bases and J by 5 bases, and 15 bases separated the two germline ends. This CDR3 has 13 amino acids. Germline CDR1 and CDR2: LGHDT and YNNKEL (reference sequence). CDR3 DNA: TGTGCCAGCGTGGGAGGGTGGGAAACTGAAGCTTTCTTT. It encodes CASVGGWETEAFF. Full variable domain (remainder filled in from reference TRBV3-1 and TRBJ1-1): DTAVSQTPKYLVTQMGNDKSIKCEQNLGHDTMYWYKQDSKKFLKIMFSYNNKELIINETVPNRFSPKSPDKAHLNLHINSLELGDSAVYFCASVGGWETEAFFGQGTRLTVV.

This clonotype was seen repeatedly, ten times or more. The chain combines TRBV12-3 or TRBV12-4 with TRBJ1-5; TRBD1 might be the D (6 bases). V lost 6 bases and J 0 bases, leaving 12 bases between the germline ends. This CDR3 is 15 amino acids long. In nucleotides, the CDR3 is TGTGCCAGCAGGCCGGGGGCGTATAGCAATCAGCCCCAGCATTTT. Translation gives CASRPGAYSNQPQHF.

This clonotype was counted only a few times. The chain carries TRBV27 and TRBJ2-4, with TRBD1 matching 7 bases. V trimming: 5 bases; J trimming: 3 bases; junction bases outside the gene matches: 10. There are 16 residues in the CDR3. The germline V gene has CDR1 MNHEY and CDR2 SMNVEV (reference sequence). The CDR3 here is CASSPRTGLVKNIQYF. The CDR3 nucleotides are TGTGCCAGCAGTCCTCGGACAGGTCTAGTCAAAAACATTCAGTACTTC.

This clonotype was seen repeatedly, ten times or more. This rearrangement joins TRBV7-2 to TRBJ1-5; 9 nucleotides match TRBD1. Germline CDR1 SGHTA, CDR2 FQGNSA. The CDR3 extends over 18 amino acids. V trimming: 0 bases; J trimming: 4 bases; junction bases outside the gene matches: 10. DNA for the CDR3: TGTGCCAGCAGCTTAGCGAGACAGGGGGGAAAGGCAAATCAGCCCCAGCATTTT. It specifies CASSLARQGGKANQPQHF.

As to this clonotype: It is likely a read error: a sequence one base away is far more abundant. Here the CDR3 omits its conserved ending phenylalanine or tryptophan, so a read error is the likely source. The chain has TRBV11-3 and TRBJ2-1, with 7 positions matching TRBD2. In germline, CDR1 is SGHNT, CDR2 YENEEA. Trimming at V came to 3 bases and at J to 7 bases, leaving 9 bases not matched to a gene. CDR3 length: 15 residues. The CDR3 region is CASSFSEVGGNEQFL. The CDR3 nucleotides read TGTGCCAGCAGCTTTTCTGAGGTCGGGGGGAATGAGCAGTTCCTC.

This clonotype was counted at least ten times. The gene calls are TRBV12-5 and TRBJ2-5; 13 positions agree with TRBD2. Per the germline V gene, CDR1 is LGHNT and CDR2 is FRNRAP. The V segment lost 7 bases and the J segment 0 bases; nucleotides outside the gene matches: 20. The CDR3 runs to 21 residues. The CDR3 coding sequence is TGTGCTAGTGTCCTATTACCTCAGGGGGGACTAGCGGGAAGGAACCAAGAGACCCAGTACTTC. This codes for CASVLLPQGGLAGRNQETQYF.

This clonotype showed up many times. The chain joins TRBV4-1 to TRBJ1-1; D is possibly TRBD1 (5 bases). Germline loops: CDR1 MGHRA, CDR2 YSYEKL. V lost 1 base and J lost 5, with 11 bases in between. This CDR3 has 14 residues. CDR3 in DNA: TGCGCCAGCAGCCAAGGAGGGGTAGGTACTGAAGCTTTCTTT. It translates to CASSQGGVGTEAFF.

The chain combines TRBV24-1 with TRBJ2-1; 16 nucleotides line up with TRBD2. CDR3 length: 15 residues. Losses at the gene ends were 2 bases for V and 10 bases for J; bases not matched to a gene: 1. Germline V gene data show CDR1 as KGHDR and CDR2 as SFDVKD. The CDR3 spells CATSDSGLAGGEQFF. The DNA of the CDR3 is TGTGCCACCAGTGATTCGGGACTAGCGGGAGGGGAGCAGTTCTTC.

In its sample, this clonotype was seen a few times. This rearrangement joins TRBV5-4 to TRBJ2-1, with 14 bases that match TRBD2. CDR3 length: 15 amino acids. Germline CDR1 SGHNT, CDR2 YYREEE (reference sequence). J was trimmed by 8 bases and V by 4 bases; bases with no gene match: 5. CDR3 nucleotide sequence: TGTGCCAGCAGCGAGACTAGCGGGAGGGCCCATGAGCAGTTCTTC. Its protein is CASSETSGRAHEQFF.

This sequence joins TRBV29-1 and TRBJ1-2, with a possible D match to TRBD1 (5 bases). The CDR3 extends over 12 amino acids. The ends were cut back, 4 bases at V and 2 bases at J, with 8 bases in the middle. CDR1 SQVTM and CDR2 ANQGSEA come from the germline V gene. The CDR3: CSVVEGNYGYTF. CDR3 in DNA: TGCAGCGTTGTAGAGGGGAACTATGGCTACACCTTC.

The V gene is TRBV12-3 or TRBV12-4, the J gene TRBJ2-7; D is ambiguous. CDR3 length: 16 residues. V lost 6 bases to trimming and J lost 0 bases, with 18 bases between them. CDR3: CASRSSLTGSSYEQYF. The DNA of the CDR3 is TGTGCCAGCAGGTCCTCCCTGACTGGAAGCTCCTACGAGCAGTACTTC.

In DNA form, the CDR3 reads TGCAGTGCCAATGGACTAGCGGGAGGGTTGACCCAGTACTTC. This translates into CSANGLAGGLTQYF. The chain joins TRBV20-1 to TRBJ2-5; 15 bases are shared with TRBD2. This CDR3 comprises 14 residues. V was clipped by 6 bases and J by 7 bases; unmatched bases: 6. The V gene's germline CDR1 is DFQATT and CDR2 SNEGSKA (reference sequence).

The chain has TRBV28 and TRBJ2-7; D may be TRBD1 (5 bases). The V end lost 8 bases, the J end lost 7 bases, and 12 bases lay between the germline ends. The length of the CDR3 is 11 residues. Germline V gene lookup returns CDR1 MDHEN and CDR2 SYDVKM. The CDR3 sequence: CASSRVGEQYF. The CDR3 DNA reads TGTGCCAGCTCCAGGGTTGGTGAGCAGTACTTC.

This chain connects TRBV29-1 to TRBJ2-6, with D possibly TRBD2 on 5 matching bases. V dropped 4 bases and J dropped 0 bases, with 7 bases sitting between them. CDR1 SQVTM and CDR2 ANQGSEA come from the germline V gene. The CDR3 totals 14 residues. DNA for the CDR3: TGCAGCGTTGTTGAGGGCTCTGGGGCCAACGTCCTGACTTTC. This encodes CSVVEGSGANVLTF.

The rearrangement joins TRBV4-1 to TRBJ2-5; a possible D gene is TRBD1 (6 bases). Germline CDR1 reads MGHRA; CDR2 reads YSYEKL. The CDR3 consists of 13 residues. The V end lost 5 bases, the J end lost 5 bases, and 12 bases lay between the germline ends. For the CDR3, the DNA is TGCGCCAGCAGCAAGACAGGTGCTGAGACCCAGTACTTC. Its protein is CASSKTGAETQYF.

Only a few counts were recorded for this clonotype. The rearrangement uses TRBV29-1 and TRBJ1-1; TRBD1 is a possible D gene (5 bases). The CDR3 has 12 residues. CDR1 is SQVTM, CDR2 ANQGSEA, per germline. Trimming pared 3 bases from V and 4 bases from J, leaving 9 bases between. The CDR3 DNA reads TGCAGCGTTGACTTCAGGGCCACTGAAGCTTTCTTT. The encoded protein is CSVDFRATEAFF. The full variable domain, its missing parts supplied by reference TRBV29-1 and TRBJ1-1, is SAVISQKPSRDICQRGTSLTIQCQVDSQVTMMFWYRQQPGQSLTLIATANQGSEATYESGFVIDKFPISRPNLTFSTLTVSNMSPEDSSIYLCSVDFRATEAFFGQGTRLTVV.

As for this clonotype: No conserved phenylalanine or tryptophan ends this CDR3, so it is likely a read error. CDR3 bases: TGTGCCATCAGTGCCGAAGCGATCTCCTACAATGAGCAGTTCCTC. Translated, it gives CAISAEAISYNEQFL. The chain links TRBV10-3 to TRBJ2-1; no clear D. The CDR3 is made up of 15 amino acids. V was trimmed by 4 bases and J by 0 bases, leaving 10 bases between them. CDR1 is ENHRY and CDR2 is SYGVKD in the germline V gene.

A word on this clonotype: A single base separates this from a much larger clone, so it may be a read error. This sequence joins TRBV12-3 or TRBV12-4 and TRBJ2-7, with 7 bases matching TRBD1. Germline trimming cut 4 bases from V and 4 bases from J; bases unmatched to any gene: 10. The CDR3 is made up of 15 amino acids. The DNA for the CDR3 is TGTGCCAGCAGTTCCCCCAACAGGGGAGCTTACGAGCAGTACTTC. It specifies CASSSPNRGAYEQYF.